The clone carrying this T cell receptor beta chain appeared a single time. This specimen comes from a study of blood T cell repertoires in COVID-19. Profiling relied on immunoSEQ multiplex PCR, and the TCRdb table lists in-frame clones only, not all of them. The sample includes some 150,000 clones, roughly 90% of them seen just once. CDR1 and CDR2 from the germline V gene are SGHTA and FQGTGA. V lost 5 bases to trimming and J lost 5 bases, with 15 bases between them. The CDR3 length is 14 residues. Sequenced: PBMCs or T cells enriched from blood (not recorded which). This sequence originates from a man over 45 who had recovered from COVID-19. The chain is built from TRBV7-3 and TRBJ2-5; possibly TRBD1 for D (5 bases). CDR3 protein: CASSPQGLGETQYF. CDR3 coding DNA: TGTGCCAGCAGCCCCCAGGGTCTGGGGGAGACCCAGTACTTC.